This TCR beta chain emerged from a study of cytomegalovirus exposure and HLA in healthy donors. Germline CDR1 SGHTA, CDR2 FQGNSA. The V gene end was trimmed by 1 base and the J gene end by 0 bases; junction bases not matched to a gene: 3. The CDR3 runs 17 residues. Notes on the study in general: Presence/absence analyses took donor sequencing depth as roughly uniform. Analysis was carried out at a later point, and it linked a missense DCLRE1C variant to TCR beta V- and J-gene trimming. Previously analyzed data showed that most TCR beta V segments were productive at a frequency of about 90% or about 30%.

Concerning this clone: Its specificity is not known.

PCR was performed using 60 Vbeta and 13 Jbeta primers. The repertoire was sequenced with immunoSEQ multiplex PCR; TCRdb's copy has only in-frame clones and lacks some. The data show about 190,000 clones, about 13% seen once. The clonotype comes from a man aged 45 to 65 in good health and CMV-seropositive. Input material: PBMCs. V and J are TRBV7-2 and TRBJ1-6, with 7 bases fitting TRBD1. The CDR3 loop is CASSLGQGSSYNSPLHF. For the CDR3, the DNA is TGTGCCAGCAGCTTAGGACAGGGTAGCTCCTATAATTCACCCCTCCACTTT.